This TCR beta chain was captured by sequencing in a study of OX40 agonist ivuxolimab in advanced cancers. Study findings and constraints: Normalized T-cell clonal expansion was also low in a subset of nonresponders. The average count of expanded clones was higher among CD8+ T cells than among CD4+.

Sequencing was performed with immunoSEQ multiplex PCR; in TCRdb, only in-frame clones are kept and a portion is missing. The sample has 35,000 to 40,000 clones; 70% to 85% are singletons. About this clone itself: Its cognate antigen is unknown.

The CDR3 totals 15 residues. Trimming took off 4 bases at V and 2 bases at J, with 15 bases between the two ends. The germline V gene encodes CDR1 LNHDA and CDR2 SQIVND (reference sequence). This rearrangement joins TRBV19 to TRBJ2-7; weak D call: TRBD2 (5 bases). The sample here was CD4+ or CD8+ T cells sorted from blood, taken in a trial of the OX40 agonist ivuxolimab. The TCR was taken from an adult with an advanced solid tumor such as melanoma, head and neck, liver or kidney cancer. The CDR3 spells CASSTGSHPTYEQYF. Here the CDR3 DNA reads TGTGCCAGTAGTACGGGGTCCCACCCGACCTACGAGCAGTACTTC. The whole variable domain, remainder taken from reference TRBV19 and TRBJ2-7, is DGGITQSPKYLFRKEGQNVTLSCEQNLNHDAMYWYRQDPGQGLRLIYYSQIVNDFQKGDIAEGYSVSREKKESFPLTVTSAQKNPTAFYLCASSTGSHPTYEQYFGPGTRLTVT.